The present TCR beta chain was sequenced within a study of Ad26.COV2.S vaccination and SARS-CoV-2 variants. Findings and limits, study-wide: Vaccinees showed greater spike-specific TCR breadth than placebo recipients. It is possible that the TCR breadth and depth analyses underestimated the total T cell responses. Participants given vaccine showed non-spike TCR breadth similar to that of placebo recipients.

Generated by immunoSEQ multiplex PCR, the TCRdb table keeps only in-frame clones and is missing some. The table records hundreds of thousands of clones, around 89% of them present only once. Treatment defined: roughly 18 received Ad26.COV2.S at low or high dose, single or two shots; several received placebo; per-sample allocation not given. After the first vaccine or placebo injection, samples were drawn on day 63. The length of the CDR3 is 15 residues. With 7 bases removed from V and 7 bases from J, the gap between germline ends came to 24 bases. The germline CDR1 and CDR2 sequences are SGHRS and YFSETQ. Comments on this clone: Its specificity is not known.

The receptor's source is a person between 18 and 65 years old who received the Ad26.COV2.S COVID-19 vaccine or a placebo. Material: peripheral blood, obtained in a trial of Ad26.COV2.S vaccine versus placebo. The V gene is TRBV5-1, the J gene TRBJ2-7, with D tentatively TRBD1 or TRBD2 (5 bases each). The CDR3 sequence is CASSRAGTGLGEQYF. CDR3 nucleotides: TGCGCCAGCTCACGCGCCGGGACGGGTCTAGGGGAGCAGTACTTC.